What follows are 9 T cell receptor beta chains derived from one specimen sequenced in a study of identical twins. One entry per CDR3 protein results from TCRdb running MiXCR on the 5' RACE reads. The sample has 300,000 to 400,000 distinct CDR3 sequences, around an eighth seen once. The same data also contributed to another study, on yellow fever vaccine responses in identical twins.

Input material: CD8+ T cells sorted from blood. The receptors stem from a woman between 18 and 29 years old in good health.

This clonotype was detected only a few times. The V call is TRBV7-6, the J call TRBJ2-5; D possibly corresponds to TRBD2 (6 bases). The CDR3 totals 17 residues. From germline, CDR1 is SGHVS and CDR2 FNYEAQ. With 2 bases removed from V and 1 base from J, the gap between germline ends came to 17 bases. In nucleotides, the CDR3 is TGTGCCAGCAGCTTACCGGGAGTACGGACATTCCAAGAGACCCAGTACTTC. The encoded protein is CASSLPGVRTFQETQYF.

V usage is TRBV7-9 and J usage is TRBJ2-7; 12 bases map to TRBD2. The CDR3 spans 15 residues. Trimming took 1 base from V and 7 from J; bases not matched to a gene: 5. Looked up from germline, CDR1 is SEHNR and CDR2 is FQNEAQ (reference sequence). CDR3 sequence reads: CASSLGGLAGYEQYF. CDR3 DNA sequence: TGTGCCAGCAGCTTAGGAGGACTAGCGGGATATGAGCAGTACTTC.

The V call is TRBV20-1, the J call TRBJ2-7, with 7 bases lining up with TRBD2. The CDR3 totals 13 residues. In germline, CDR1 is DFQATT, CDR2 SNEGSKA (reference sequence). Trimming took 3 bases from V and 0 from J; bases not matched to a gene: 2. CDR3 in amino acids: CSASPSGSYEQYF. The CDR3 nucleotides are TGCAGTGCTAGTCCTAGCGGCTCCTACGAGCAGTACTTC.

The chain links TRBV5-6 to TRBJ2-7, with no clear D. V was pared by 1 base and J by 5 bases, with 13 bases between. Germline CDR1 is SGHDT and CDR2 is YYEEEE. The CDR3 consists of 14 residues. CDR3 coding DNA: TGTGCCAGCAGCTTGAGTCCAGGAATAGACGAGCAGTACTTC. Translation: CASSLSPGIDEQYF.

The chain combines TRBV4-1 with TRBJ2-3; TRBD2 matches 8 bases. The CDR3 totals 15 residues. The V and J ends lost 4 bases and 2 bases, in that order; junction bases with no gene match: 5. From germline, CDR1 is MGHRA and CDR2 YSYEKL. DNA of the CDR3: TGCGCCAGCAGCCGAGGACTAGCTATCACAGATACGCAGTATTTT. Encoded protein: CASSRGLAITDTQYF.

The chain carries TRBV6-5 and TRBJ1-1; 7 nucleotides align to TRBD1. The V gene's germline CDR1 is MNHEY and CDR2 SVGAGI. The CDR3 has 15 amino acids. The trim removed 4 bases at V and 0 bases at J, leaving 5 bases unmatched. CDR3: CASSLGQTLNTEAFF. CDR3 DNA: TGTGCCAGCAGTTTGGGACAGACCCTGAACACTGAAGCTTTCTTT.

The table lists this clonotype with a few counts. The CDR3 sequence is CASSLSGRAFYNEQFF. The CDR3 coding sequence is TGTGCCAGCAGCCTTAGCGGGAGGGCCTTCTACAATGAGCAGTTCTTC. J is TRBJ2-1 and V is TRBV11-2; 11 bases map to TRBD2. The CDR3 sequence is 16 residues long. The ends lost 5 bases at V and 3 bases at J; junction bases unmatched: 6. Germline V gene lookup returns CDR1 SGHAT and CDR2 FQNNGV.

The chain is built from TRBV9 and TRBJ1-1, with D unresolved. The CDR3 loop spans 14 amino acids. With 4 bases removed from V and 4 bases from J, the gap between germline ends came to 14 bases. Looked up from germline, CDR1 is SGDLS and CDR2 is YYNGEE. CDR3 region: CASSSVGIGTEAFF. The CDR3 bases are TGTGCCAGCAGCTCGGTTGGGATCGGCACTGAAGCTTTCTTT.

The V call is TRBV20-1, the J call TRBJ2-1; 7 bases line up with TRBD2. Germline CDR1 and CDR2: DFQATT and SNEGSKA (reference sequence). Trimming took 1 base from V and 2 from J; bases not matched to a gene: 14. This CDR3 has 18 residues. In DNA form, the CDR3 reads TGCAGTGCTAGAGTGAAGTTCTTGAGCGGGGCCCCCTACAATGAGCAGTTCTTC. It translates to CSARVKFLSGAPYNEQFF.